These 18 T cell receptor beta chains originate from one sample sequenced in a study of patients and donors after allogeneic stem cell transplantation. A single record per CDR3 protein comes from TCRdb applying MiXCR to the RT-PCR reads. This repertoire shows 25,000 to 35,000 distinct CDR3 sequences, around 6.8% found once; its top ten account for roughly 34%. Sequenced material: blood, either unsorted or a sorted T cell fraction (not recorded which). The receptor source for this set is a human donor who was either an allogeneic HSCT recipient or a stem cell or donor lymphocyte infusion donor (not recorded which). It is not recorded whose cells these are; they may come from a transplant donor.

The V call is TRBV6-6, the J call TRBJ2-1; 14 bases map to TRBD2. V was clipped by 3 bases and J by 9 bases; unmatched bases: 7. Germline V lookup: CDR1 MNHNY, CDR2 SVGAGI (reference sequence). The CDR3 has 16 amino acids. The CDR3 sequence: CASSYPTGLAGAEQFF. The CDR3 nucleotides read TGTGCCAGCAGTTATCCCACGGGACTAGCGGGAGCTGAGCAGTTCTTC.

This clonotype showed up just a few times. The gene calls are TRBV28 and TRBJ2-5; D perhaps matches TRBD1 (6 bases). Germline V gene lookup returns CDR1 MDHEN and CDR2 SYDVKM. This CDR3 comprises 12 residues. The V and J ends lost 8 bases and 5 bases respectively, with 12 bases between them. CDR3 in DNA: TGTGCCAGCTCCGGGACATGGGAGACCCAGTACTTC. Amino acid sequence: CASSGTWETQYF.

A few counts support this clonotype. The rearrangement links TRBV10-3 to TRBJ2-1; 8 nucleotides agree with TRBD1. The CDR3 consists of 15 residues. Germline lookup yields CDR1 ENHRY and CDR2 SYGVKD. V lost 6 bases and J lost 8; bases outside the gene matches: 12. The CDR3 bases are TGTGCCATCAGCAGACCGGACAGGGTAGGCGATGAGCAGTTCTTC. This sequence encodes CAISRPDRVGDEQFF.

Only a few counts were recorded for this clonotype. V is TRBV12-3 or TRBV12-4 and J is TRBJ2-3, with 9 nucleotides matching TRBD2. The CDR3 runs 15 residues. V dropped 7 bases and J dropped 2; count of bases not matched to a gene: 7. CDR3 nucleotide sequence: TGTGCCAGCATCTCCGGGACTAGCCCCACAGATACGCAGTATTTT. This translates into CASISGTSPTDTQYF.

The table lists this clonotype with a few counts. The chain has TRBV12-3 or TRBV12-4 and TRBJ2-1, with D perhaps TRBD2 (6 bases). Between the trimmed V and J ends, which lost 2 bases and 0 bases, there was a span of 20 bases. The CDR3 extends over 19 amino acids. CDR3 DNA: TGTGCCAGCAGTTTACGGAGGATCCTAGCGAGGTCCTCCTACAATGAGCAGTTCTTC. Translation: CASSLRRILARSSYNEQFF.

J is TRBJ2-7 and V is TRBV4-1; D is possibly TRBD2 (6 bases). Germline-derived CDR1 and CDR2 are MGHRA and YSYEKL. The CDR3 consists of 14 residues. With 3 bases removed from V and 11 bases from J, the gap between germline ends came to 20 bases. The CDR3 loop reads CASSQDPGDSKEYF. The CDR3, as DNA: TGCGCCAGCAGCCAGGATCCGGGAGACTCTAAGGAGTACTTC.

This clonotype was seen repeatedly, ten times or more. The chain combines TRBV4-3 with TRBJ1-1; tentative D call: TRBD1 (5 bases). Germline CDR1 reads LGHNA; CDR2 reads YSLEER. Trimming pared 0 bases from V and 5 bases from J, leaving 13 bases between. CDR3 length: 15 residues. This CDR3 reads CASSQDRGLGTEAFF. In DNA, the CDR3 is TGCGCCAGCAGCCAAGATCGGGGGTTGGGAACTGAAGCTTTCTTT.

This clonotype was recorded at least ten times. V and J are TRBV10-3 and TRBJ2-3, with 8 positions matching TRBD2. There are 14 residues in the CDR3. Trimming at V came to 3 bases and at J to 3 bases, leaving 2 bases not matched to a gene. Germline CDR1 is ENHRY and CDR2 is SYGVKD. CDR3 bases: TGTGCCATCAGTGACACGGGAGGGACAGATACGCAGTATTTT. As protein: CAISDTGGTDTQYF.

This clonotype was seen at least ten times. CDR3 sequence reads: CASSLRGLFGTSGSEQYF. CDR3 nucleotides: TGTGCCAGCAGCCTAAGGGGTTTGTTCGGGACTAGCGGGAGCGAGCAGTACTTC. The chain uses TRBV12-3 or TRBV12-4 and TRBJ2-7, with TRBD2 matching over 14 bases. The CDR3 length is 18 residues. J gave up 6 bases and V 6 bases, and 16 bases lay outside the gene matches.

Ten or more counts support this clonotype. J is TRBJ1-5 and V is TRBV6-2 or TRBV6-3, with 8 bases lining up with TRBD1. CDR1 and CDR2 (germline): MNHEY, SVGEGT. V lost 9 bases to trimming and J lost 1 base; unmatched junction nucleotides: 8. CDR3 size: 15 residues. Written as DNA, the CDR3 is TGTGCCAGTTCTCGGACAGGGACCAGCAATCAGCCCCAGCATTTT. It translates to CASSRTGTSNQPQHF.

The V call is TRBV19, the J call TRBJ2-7; tentatively, D is TRBD2 (6 bases). The ends were cut back, 3 bases at V and 3 bases at J, with 12 bases in the middle. The CDR3 is 14 residues long. Germline assignment: CDR1 LNHDA and CDR2 SQIVND (reference sequence). The CDR3 DNA follows: TGTGCCAGTAGTATTTCGCCTAGCGTCTACGAGCAGTACTTC. This translates into CASSISPSVYEQYF.

This clonotype was counted at least ten times. The J gene is TRBJ1-6, the V gene TRBV6-6; TRBD1 matches 10 bases. CDR3 size: 18 residues. The germline CDR1 and CDR2 sequences are MNHNY and SVGAGI (reference sequence). Losses at the gene ends were 2 bases for V and 0 bases for J; bases not matched to a gene: 4. The CDR3 loop reads CASSYRTGGRSYNSPLHF. Written as DNA, the CDR3 is TGTGCCAGCAGTTACCGGACAGGGGGGCGCTCCTATAATTCACCCCTCCACTTT.

This clonotype was detected many times. The chain couples TRBV28 to TRBJ1-5; 9 bases match TRBD1. V lost 4 bases and J lost 5; bases outside the gene matches: 3. The CDR3 is 14 amino acids. Germline V gene data show CDR1 as MDHEN and CDR2 as SYDVKM. The CDR3 coding sequence is TGTGCCAGCAGTTCGGGACAGGGCGATCAGCCCCAGCATTTT. Protein: CASSSGQGDQPQHF.

This clonotype was recorded at least ten times. This chain uses TRBV5-1 with TRBJ2-5; maybe TRBD1 (6 bases). The V end lost 4 bases, the J end lost 0 bases, and 10 bases lay between the germline ends. The CDR3 runs to 14 residues. The V gene's germline CDR1 is SGHRS and CDR2 YFSETQ. The CDR3 nucleotides are TGCGCCAGCAGCAACGACAGGTACCAAGAGACCCAGTACTTC. It yields the protein CASSNDRYQETQYF. The complete variable domain, with remaining parts taken from reference TRBV5-1 and TRBJ2-5, reads KAGVTQTPRYLIKTRGQQVTLSCSPISGHRSVSWYQQTPGQGLQFLFEYFSETQRNKGNFPGRFSGRQFSNSRSEMNVSTLELGDSALYLCASSNDRYQETQYFGPGTRLLVL.

This clonotype was found many times. The chain links TRBV18 to TRBJ2-2, with D maybe TRBD1 (6 bases). Germline assignment: CDR1 KGHSH and CDR2 LQKENI. The CDR3 length is 16 residues. The ends were cut back, 6 bases at V and 1 base at J, with 15 bases in the middle. The CDR3 here is CASSSGQPWNTGELFF. Here the CDR3 DNA reads TGTGCCAGCTCCTCAGGACAGCCCTGGAACACCGGGGAGCTGTTTTTT.

This sequence joins TRBV5-8 and TRBJ2-3; D not resolved. The CDR3 spans 13 residues. CDR1 and CDR2 (germline): SGHTS, YDEGEE. V was pared by 4 bases and J by 2 bases, with 8 bases between. The CDR3 DNA reads as TGTGCCAGCAGCCCATTCAACACAGATACGCAGTATTTT. This translates into CASSPFNTDTQYF.

This clonotype was observed many times. The chain is built from TRBV9 and TRBJ2-2; unclear D gene. The CDR3 sequence is 12 residues long. Germline CDR1 SGDLS, CDR2 YYNGEE. Between the trimmed V and J ends, which lost 3 bases and 3 bases, there was a span of 3 bases. The CDR3 DNA reads TGTGCCAGCAGCGCATACACCGGGGAGCTGTTTTTT. Protein: CASSAYTGELFF.

V gene TRBV12-3 or TRBV12-4 combines with J gene TRBJ2-3, with D uncertain. V was clipped by 2 bases and J by 1 base, with 7 bases between them. The CDR3 loop spans 14 amino acids. CDR3 DNA: TGTGCCAGCAGTTTAATGGGCGGCACAGATACGCAGTATTTT. Protein: CASSLMGGTDTQYF.